This T cell receptor (beta chain) was obtained from a study of blood T cell repertoires in COVID-19. For the study at large: The cDNA or gDNA used as material had been derived from T cells, B-cell-depleted T cells, or PBMCs.

The CDR3 is made up of 15 amino acids. With 0 bases removed from V and 5 bases from J, the gap between germline ends came to 12 bases. Germline values: CDR1 SGDLS, CDR2 YYNGEE. Assay: immunoSEQ multiplex PCR; the TCRdb copy retains only in-frame clones and omits some. Found here are roughly 300,000 clones, around 85% of them singletons; the top ten hold roughly 1.6%. This TCR was sampled from a human donor with COVID-19, enrolled during active disease. The donor label of this sample is uncertain. V gene TRBV9 combines with J gene TRBJ1-3; perhaps TRBD1 as D (5 bases). Sequenced: peripheral blood. The DNA of the CDR3 is TGTGCCAGCAGCGTAGGTATAGGGGAACGAAACACCATATATTTT. Encoded protein: CASSVGIGERNTIYF. Full variable domain (remainder filled in from reference TRBV9 and TRBJ1-3): DSGVTQTPKHLITATGQRVTLRCSPRSGDLSVYWYQQSLDQGLQFLIQYYNGEERAKGNILERFSAQQFPDLHSELNLSSLELGDSALYFCASSVGIGERNTIYFGEGSWLTVV.